Shown below are 5 T cell receptor beta chains from a single sample sequenced in a study of CD8+CD57+ T cells in acquired aplastic anemia. Genomic DNA acted as the template from which TCR beta VDJ combination and CDR3 sequence profiling were carried out. A single record per CDR3 protein comes from TCRdb applying MiXCR to the reads. This sample has approximately 130,000 distinct CDR3 sequences, with approximately 61% found just once. CD8+CD57+ cell expansion had been shown by flow cytometry in patients chosen for sequencing. The sequenced material came from sorted CD4+, CD8+, or CD8+CD57+ T cells (not recorded which) from PBMCs. These receptors originate from a human donor with aplastic anemia.

The chain has TRBV24-1 and TRBJ2-7; 10 bases fit TRBD2. CDR3 size: 13 residues. Losses at the gene ends were 9 bases for V and 6 bases for J; bases not matched to a gene: 7. Germline assignment: CDR1 KGHDR and CDR2 SFDVKD. The CDR3 DNA sequence: TGTGCCACCTCCTTAGCGGGAGGCGTCGAGCAGTACTTC. Encoded protein: CATSLAGGVEQYF.

This clonotype was seen ten or more times. In DNA form, the CDR3 reads TGCAGTGCTAGAGGGCGGGAACAAACCTACGAGCAGTACTTC. It translates to CSARGREQTYEQYF. This chain connects TRBV20-1 to TRBJ2-7; D may be TRBD2 (6 bases). V shed 1 base and J shed 2 bases, with 12 bases lying between them. Germline CDR1 is DFQATT and CDR2 is SNEGSKA (reference sequence). This CDR3 region has 14 residues.

This clonotype came up a few times. This clone may be a read error of a much larger clone one base away. CDR3 in DNA: TGTGCCAGCAGTTTCGGCAGCTCCCACAATGAGCAGTTCTTC. This codes for CASSFGSSHNEQFF. The rearrangement joins TRBV12-3 or TRBV12-4 to TRBJ2-1; no firm D call. This CDR3 has 14 residues.

Only a few counts were recorded for this clonotype. This rearrangement joins TRBV11-1 to TRBJ2-1; no firm D call. Germline CDR1 and CDR2: SGHAT and FQDESV (reference sequence). This CDR3 has 15 amino acids. The ends were cut back, 6 bases at V and 3 bases at J, with 15 bases in the middle. In DNA, the CDR3 is TGTGCCAGCAGACCTGTCAAAGAGGTCTACAATGAGCAGTTCTTC. As protein: CASRPVKEVYNEQFF.

Many counts were recorded for this clonotype. The V call is TRBV7-9, the J call TRBJ1-5; D is undetermined. Trimming pared 4 bases from V and 5 bases from J, leaving 9 bases between. The CDR3 has 13 residues. CDR1 and CDR2 from the germline V gene are SEHNR and FQNEAQ (reference sequence). As DNA, the CDR3 is TGTGCCAGCAGCTCCTACAGCGATCAGCCCCAGCATTTT. It is translated as CASSSYSDQPQHF.